This TCR beta chain was identified in a study of response to subunit inactivated influenza vaccine. This clonotype showed up just a few times. MiXCR, applied by TCRdb to the RT-PCR reads, yields one record per CDR3 protein. The sample includes hundreds of thousands of distinct CDR3 sequences, 25% of them seen just once. The CDR3 is 15 amino acids. The germline CDR1 and CDR2 sequences are DFQATT and SNEGSKA (reference sequence). V lost 1 base to trimming and J lost 5 bases, with 17 bases between them. The material sequenced was CD4+ T cells sorted from PBMCs, taken 4 to 6 days after vaccination. This clonotype was obtained from a man aged 45-65 years who received an inactivated influenza vaccine. This sequence joins TRBV20-1 and TRBJ2-5; D is perhaps TRBD1 (5 bases). CDR3 DNA: TGCAGTGCTAGAGGGCTTGGACCAGCAGGGGAGACCCAGTACTTC. It translates to CSARGLGPAGETQYF.